This T cell receptor beta chain was obtained from a study of regulatory T cells. Study results and caveats: Hydrophobic residues at CDR3 positions 6 and 7 were enriched in conventional CD4+ T cells of CD3G-deficient patients.

V gave up 2 bases and J gave up 4 bases; unmatched junction bases: 12. The CDR3 consists of 19 residues. The germline CDR1 and CDR2 sequences are MNHNS and SASEGT. This clone was found a few times. Its target is not known. Amplification used 52 TRBV primers and 13 TRBJ primers. The method was immunoSEQ multiplex PCR; TCRdb's version includes in-frame clones alone and lacks a portion of them. Here the sample spans 20,000 to 25,000 clones, about 88% being singletons. The rearrangement links TRBV6-1 to TRBJ2-7, with 15 bases matching TRBD2. The sequence was obtained from a child between 5 and 17 years old with CD3G deficiency. The material sequenced was conventional CD4+ T cells sorted from blood. In nucleotides, the CDR3 is TGTGCCAGCAGTGAACCCCTCCCGGGACTAGCGGGAGGAAAGTACGAGCAGTACTTC. Translating gives CASSEPLPGLAGGKYEQYF.